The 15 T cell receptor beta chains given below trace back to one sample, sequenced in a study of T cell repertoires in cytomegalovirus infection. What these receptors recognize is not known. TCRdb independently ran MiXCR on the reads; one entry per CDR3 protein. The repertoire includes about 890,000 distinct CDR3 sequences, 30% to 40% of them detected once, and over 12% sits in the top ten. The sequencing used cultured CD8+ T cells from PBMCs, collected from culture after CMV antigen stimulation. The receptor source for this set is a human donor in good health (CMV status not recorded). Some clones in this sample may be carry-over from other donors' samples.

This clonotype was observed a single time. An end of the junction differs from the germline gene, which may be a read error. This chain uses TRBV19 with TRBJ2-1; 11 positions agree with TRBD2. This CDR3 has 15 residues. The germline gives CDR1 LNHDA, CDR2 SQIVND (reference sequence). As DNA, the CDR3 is TGTGTCAGTAGTGTACTAGCGGGGGTAAACAATGAGCAGTTCTTC. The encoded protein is CVSSVLAGVNNEQFF. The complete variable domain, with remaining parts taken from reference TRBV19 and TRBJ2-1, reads DGGITQSPKYLFRKEGQNVTLSCEQNLNHDAMYWYRQDPGQGLRLIYYSQIVNDFQKGDIAEGYSVSREKKESFPLTVTSAQKNPTAFYLCVSSVLAGVNNEQFFGPGTRLTVL.

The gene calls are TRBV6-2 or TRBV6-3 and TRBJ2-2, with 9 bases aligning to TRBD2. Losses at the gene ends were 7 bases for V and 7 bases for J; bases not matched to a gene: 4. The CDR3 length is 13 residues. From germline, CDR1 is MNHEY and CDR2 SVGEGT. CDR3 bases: TGTGCCAGCATTAGCGGGGGATACGGGGAGCTGTTTTTT. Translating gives CASISGGYGELFF.

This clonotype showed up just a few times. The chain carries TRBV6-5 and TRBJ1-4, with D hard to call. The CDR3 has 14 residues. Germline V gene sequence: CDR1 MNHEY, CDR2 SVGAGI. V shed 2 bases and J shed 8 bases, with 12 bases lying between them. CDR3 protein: CASSYRGPREKLFF. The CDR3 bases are TGTGCCAGCAGTTACCGTGGGCCTCGCGAAAAACTGTTTTTT.

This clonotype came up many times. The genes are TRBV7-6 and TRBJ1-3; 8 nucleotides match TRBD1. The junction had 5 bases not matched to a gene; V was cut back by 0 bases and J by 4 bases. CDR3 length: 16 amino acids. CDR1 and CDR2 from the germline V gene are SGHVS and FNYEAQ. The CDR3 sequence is CASSLAWDRPGNTIYF. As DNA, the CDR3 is TGTGCCAGCAGCTTAGCGTGGGACAGGCCCGGAAACACCATATATTTT. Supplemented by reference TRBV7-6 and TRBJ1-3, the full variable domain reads GAGVSQSPRYKVTKRGQDVALRCDPISGHVSLYWYRQALGQGPEFLTYFNYEAQQDKSGLPNDRFSAERPEGSISTLTIQRTEQRDSAMYRCASSLAWDRPGNTIYFGEGSWLTVV.

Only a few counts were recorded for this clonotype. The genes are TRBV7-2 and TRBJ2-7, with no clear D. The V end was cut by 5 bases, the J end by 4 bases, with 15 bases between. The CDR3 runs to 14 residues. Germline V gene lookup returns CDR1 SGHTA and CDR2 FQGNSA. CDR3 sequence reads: CASSPAADHYEQYV. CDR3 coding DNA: TGTGCCAGCAGCCCAGCAGCCGACCATTACGAGCAGTACGTC.

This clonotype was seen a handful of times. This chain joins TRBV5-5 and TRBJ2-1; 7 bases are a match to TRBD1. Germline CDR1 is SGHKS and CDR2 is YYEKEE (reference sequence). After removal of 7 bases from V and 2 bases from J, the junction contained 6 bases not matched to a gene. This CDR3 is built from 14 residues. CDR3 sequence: CASHGTETYNEQFF. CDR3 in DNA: TGTGCCAGCCACGGGACAGAGACCTACAATGAGCAGTTCTTC.

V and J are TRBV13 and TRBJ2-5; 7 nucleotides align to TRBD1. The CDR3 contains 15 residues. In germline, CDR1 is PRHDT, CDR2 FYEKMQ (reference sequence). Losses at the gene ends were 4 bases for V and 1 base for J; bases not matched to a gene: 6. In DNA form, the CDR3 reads TGTGCCAGCAGCTCCGGGACAGAAAGCCAAGAGACCCAGTACTTC. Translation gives CASSSGTESQETQYF.

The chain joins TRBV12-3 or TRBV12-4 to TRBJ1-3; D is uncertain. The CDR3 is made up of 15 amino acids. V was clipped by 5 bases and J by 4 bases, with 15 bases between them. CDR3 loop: CASSTSNPSGNTIYF. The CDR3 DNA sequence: TGTGCCAGCAGTACGAGCAACCCGTCCGGAAACACCATATATTTT.

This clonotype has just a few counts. The CDR3 sequence is CASSQVEQQETQYF. The DNA for the CDR3 is TGTGCCAGCAGCCAAGTAGAGCAACAAGAGACCCAGTACTTC. The chain joins TRBV14 to TRBJ2-5; D is unresolved. This CDR3 is 14 amino acids long. CDR1 and CDR2 from the germline V gene are SGHDN and FVKESK. Trimming took off 1 base at V and 2 bases at J, with 8 bases between the two ends. The full variable domain, with the rest looked up from reference TRBV14 and TRBJ2-5, is EAGVTQFPSHSVIEKGQTVTLRCDPISGHDNLYWYRRVMGKEIKFLLHFVKESKQDESGMPNNRFLAERTGGTYSTLKVQPAELEDSGVYFCASSQVEQQETQYFGPGTRLLVL.

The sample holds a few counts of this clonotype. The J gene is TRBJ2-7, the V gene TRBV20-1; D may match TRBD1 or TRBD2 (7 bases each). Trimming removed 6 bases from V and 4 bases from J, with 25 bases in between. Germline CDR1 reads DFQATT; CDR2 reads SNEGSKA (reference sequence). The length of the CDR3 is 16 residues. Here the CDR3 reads CSAKRRGGLTIYEQYF. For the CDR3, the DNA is TGCAGTGCCAAGCGCAGGGGGGGCCTTACTATATACGAGCAGTACTTC.

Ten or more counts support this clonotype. CDR3 coding DNA: TGTGCCAGCAGCCCCTGGGGGGGGGACACCGGGGAGCTGTTTTTT. It specifies CASSPWGGDTGELFF. The rearrangement links TRBV7-2 to TRBJ2-2; 7 bases line up with TRBD2. The CDR3 consists of 15 residues. V lost 5 bases and J lost 3; bases outside the gene matches: 6. Germline V lookup: CDR1 SGHTA, CDR2 FQGNSA.

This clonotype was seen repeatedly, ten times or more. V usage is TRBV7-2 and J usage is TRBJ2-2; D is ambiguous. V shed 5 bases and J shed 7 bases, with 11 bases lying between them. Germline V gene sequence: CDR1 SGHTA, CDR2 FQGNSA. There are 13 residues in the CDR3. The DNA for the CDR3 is TGTGCCAGCAGCGGGGTTTTGGACGGGGAGCTGTTTTTT. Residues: CASSGVLDGELFF. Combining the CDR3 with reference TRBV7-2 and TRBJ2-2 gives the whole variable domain GAGVSQSPSNKVTEKGKDVELRCDPISGHTALYWYRQSLGQGLEFLIYFQGNSAPDKSGLPSDRFSAERTGGSVSTLTIQRTQQEDSAVYLCASSGVLDGELFFGEGSRLTVL.

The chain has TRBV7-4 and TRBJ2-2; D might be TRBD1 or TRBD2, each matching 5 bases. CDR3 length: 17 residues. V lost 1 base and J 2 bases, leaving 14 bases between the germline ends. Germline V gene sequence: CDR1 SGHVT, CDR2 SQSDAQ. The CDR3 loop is CASSLGGPGPNTGELFF. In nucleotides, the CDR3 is TGTGCCAGCAGCTTAGGGGGACCGGGACCCAACACCGGGGAGCTGTTTTTT.

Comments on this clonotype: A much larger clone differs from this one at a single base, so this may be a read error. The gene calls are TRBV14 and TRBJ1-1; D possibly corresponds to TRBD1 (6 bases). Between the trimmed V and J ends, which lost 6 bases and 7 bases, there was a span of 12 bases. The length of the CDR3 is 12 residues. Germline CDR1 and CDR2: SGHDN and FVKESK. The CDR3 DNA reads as TGTGCCAGCAGTTACAGGGATTATGAAGCTTTCTTT. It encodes CASSYRDYEAFF.

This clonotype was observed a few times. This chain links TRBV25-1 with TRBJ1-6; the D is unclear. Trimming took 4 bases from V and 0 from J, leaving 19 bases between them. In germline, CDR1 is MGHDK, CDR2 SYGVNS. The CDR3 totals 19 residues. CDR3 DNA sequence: TGTGCCAGCAGTGGAGGCAGCCTTCGGGAGAGCTCCTATAATTCACCCCTCCACTTT. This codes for CASSGGSLRESSYNSPLHF.